This TCR beta chain was recovered during a study of blood T cell repertoires in COVID-19. Study-level background: Both acute and convalescent COVID-19 samples were obtained from the United States, Italy and Spain.

Original data processing: Amplification of reference gene primers was used by the study to estimate nucleated cell counts. Using immunoSEQ multiplex PCR, the repertoire was profiled, and TCRdb retains in-frame clones only, with some absent. For V, J and clone size, that table is used; D and trimming come from the DNA. The data show some 220,000 clones, more than 70% seen once. CDR1 is SNHLY, CDR2 FYNNEI, per germline. CDR3 length equals 15 residues. Trimming removed 5 bases from V and 5 bases from J, with 15 bases in between. This chain uses TRBV2 with TRBJ1-4, with D maybe TRBD1 (6 bases). Specimen: peripheral blood. This sequence was found in a human donor in a cohort sampled during active COVID-19. CDR3 amino acids: CASSLGAGWNEKLFF. DNA of the CDR3: TGTGCCAGCAGTCTGGGGGCAGGGTGGAATGAAAAACTGTTTTTT. The variable domain in full, completed from reference TRBV2 and TRBJ1-4, reads EPEVTQTPSHQVTQMGQEVILRCVPISNHLYFYWYRQILGQKVEFLVSFYNNEISEKSEIFDDQFSVERPDGSNFTLKIRSTKLEDSAMYFCASSLGAGWNEKLFFGSGTQLSVL.